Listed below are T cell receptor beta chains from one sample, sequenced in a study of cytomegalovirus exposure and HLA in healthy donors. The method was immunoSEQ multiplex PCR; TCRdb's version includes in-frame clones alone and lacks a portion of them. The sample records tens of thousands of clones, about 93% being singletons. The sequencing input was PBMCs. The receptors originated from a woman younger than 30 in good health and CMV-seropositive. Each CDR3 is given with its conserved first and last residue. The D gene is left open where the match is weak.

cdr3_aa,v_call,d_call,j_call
CASSQRLAGVDTQYF,TRBV11-3,TRBD2,TRBJ2-5
CASSSSGQPQHF,TRBV5-6,-,TRBJ1-5
CASSVRLTGGPQHF,TRBV9,-,TRBJ1-5
CASSGPRQAYNSPLHF,TRBV6-1,-,TRBJ1-6
CASSFLDRLTEAFF,TRBV28,-,TRBJ1-1
CASSLLVMGPTTGELFF,TRBV7-9,-,TRBJ2-2
CASSWGTDSNQPQHF,TRBV5-5,TRBD1,TRBJ1-5
CASSVFSISNEQFF,TRBV9,-,TRBJ2-1
CASSEIQGTGELFF,TRBV10-2,-,TRBJ2-2
CASSYPGTGGSGANVLTF,TRBV2,TRBD1,TRBJ2-6
CAARQVVTDTQYF,TRBV27,-,TRBJ2-3
CASSLQRRVPDYEQYF,TRBV2,-,TRBJ2-7
CASTPDRANYGYTF,TRBV6-5,TRBD1,TRBJ1-2
CASSLRAGGSNTEAFF,TRBV5-1,TRBD1,TRBJ1-1
CASSEETGWAYEQYF,TRBV2,TRBD1,TRBJ2-7
CAWRKQRGGQGYEQFF,TRBV30,-,TRBJ2-1
CASSLGTGDEKLFF,TRBV5-5,TRBD1,TRBJ1-4
CASSVRPREGSDTQYF,TRBV7-9,TRBD2,TRBJ2-3
CASSLAYSGRRANEQFF,TRBV7-9,TRBD2,TRBJ2-1
CASSEGTGIGHEKLFF,TRBV5-1,TRBD1,TRBJ1-4
CASSPGGGNTEAFF,TRBV18,-,TRBJ1-1
CASSSIAGGSSYNEQFF,TRBV7-9,TRBD2,TRBJ2-1
CASSLGRERSGANVLTF,TRBV27,-,TRBJ2-6
CASSQSRAGGTEQFF,TRBV4-3,-,TRBJ2-1
CASSNRTSGGEQYF,TRBV7-9,TRBD2,TRBJ2-7
CASSLGAGEQDVTYEQYF,TRBV5-1,-,TRBJ2-7
CASSTGLAGVTGELFF,TRBV7-6,TRBD2,TRBJ2-2
CASSLWESGGGYNEQFF,TRBV28,TRBD2,TRBJ2-1
CASTDSYRDSAIEQYF,TRBV6-4,TRBD1,TRBJ2-7
CASSLAVGRAPDTQYF,TRBV27,TRBD2,TRBJ2-3
CASSVEARGQPQHF,TRBV9,-,TRBJ1-5
CASSPLTREPANSKAFF,TRBV5-6,-,TRBJ1-1
CASSYRGDQPQHF,TRBV6-5,-,TRBJ1-5
CASSLREAGGQETQYF,TRBV11-3,TRBD2,TRBJ2-5
CASSLTGTGGPETQYF,TRBV27,TRBD1,TRBJ2-5
CASSLWQVGNAFF,TRBV28,-,TRBJ1-1
CASSLDTLSNNEQFF,TRBV18,-,TRBJ2-1
CASSLEGLAGHASTDTQYF,TRBV7-8,TRBD2,TRBJ2-3
CASGSFETNTYEQYF,TRBV11-2,-,TRBJ2-7
CASSLRRNTGELFF,TRBV7-9,-,TRBJ2-2
CASSLAGVTRHEQYF,TRBV5-6,-,TRBJ2-7
CAAQPGLAIGELFF,TRBV6-5,TRBD2,TRBJ2-2
CASRPGQSEKLFF,TRBV2,-,TRBJ1-4
CASSLGMGTGGANYGYTF,TRBV7-6,TRBD1,TRBJ1-2
CASSWVPTGSAGELFF,TRBV5-1,TRBD1,TRBJ2-2
CASSITSTDTQYF,TRBV27,-,TRBJ2-3
CASSLSGVETQYF,TRBV7-2,TRBD2,TRBJ2-5
CASSLRGTVVYGYTF,TRBV7-2,TRBD1,TRBJ1-2
CASSLEDTQYF,TRBV2,-,TRBJ2-3
CASSDDRGLAYGYTF,TRBV7-9,TRBD1,TRBJ1-2
CASSYRRQGNTEAFF,TRBV6-5,TRBD1,TRBJ1-1
CASSPQDRQVQPQHF,TRBV6-1,TRBD1,TRBJ1-5
CASSGGSWQMNTGELFF,TRBV5-4,-,TRBJ2-2
CASSLAHSYEQYF,TRBV7-9,-,TRBJ2-7
CASSGELGQGAAAGNTIYF,TRBV6-1,TRBD1,TRBJ1-3